This T cell receptor beta chain was sequenced during a study of T cell responses to AZD1222 COVID-19 vaccine (dated by TCRdb to 2020 to 2023). The study in broad terms: A total of 233 trial participants underwent TCR sequencing, of whom about 210 had received two doses of AZD1222 and about 25 had received two doses of the MenACWY control vaccine. Trial participants were enrolled into age subgroups of 18-55, 56-69 and 70-plus years, which contained around 140, 26 and 57 TCR-sequenced participants, respectively.

This clone came up a few times. No antigen is known for it. Base qualities were left out, and no much larger clone turns up one base away. Unmatched junction bases come to 8, with V trimmed by 4 bases and J by 6 bases. The CDR3 covers 14 residues, taking in both the cysteine and the phenylalanine. Just CDR3 DNA is preserved here, 42 bases in frame from base 1. The germline V gene sets CDR1 to MNHEY and CDR2 to SVGAGI. The CDR3 regions of human TCRbeta chains were analyzed by immunosequencing. Per the original workflow: TCRs in the repertoires were compared against a reference library of SARS-CoV-2-specific TCRs that had been generated with the MIRA antigen-specificity platform. Breadth was defined as the fraction of unique TCRs that were SARS-CoV-2-associated. Depth was defined as the fraction of total T cells that were SARS-CoV-2-associated. Using the MIRA data, every spike-specific TCR was mapped to the spike region that the TCR reacted to and assigned to either a CD4 or a CD8 class. Log10-transformed breadth and depth values were compared by one-way ANOVA with Sidak's multiple comparisons tests. Entries here come from immuneACCESS through TCRdb and include only in-frame sequences with V and J called. Some clones fail to appear in such tables; in the studies checked, an unresolved V gene covers under half of the shortfall, and the cause of the remainder is unknown. V and J calls and clone size are given by that table; D and trimming were obtained from the DNA. For this sample the table gives some 150,000 clones, of which approximately 88% were detected only once. The ten largest account for about 3.2% of the sample.

What the authors observed across the whole study: Most participants were white British and females outnumbered males, and the authors suggested that clonal diversity may have been underestimated. The vaccine-associated CD4 TCRs covered the entire spike protein, and the dominant responses fell in regions 160-218 and 743-854. Because no day 14 peak-response samples were available, repertoires were characterized only after the peak T cell response. Reportedly, almost half of the unique spike-specific TCRs recognized epitopes lying outside the regions that are mutated in the B.1.351 and B.1.1.7 variants. In the small 56-69-year group, the increase in depth fell short of significance, most likely because of low power. Conclusions about previously exposed vaccinees are limited because only six or seven AZD1222 recipients were SARS-CoV-2 seropositive at baseline. Spike-specific TCR breadth and depth rose significantly after two AZD1222 doses compared with day 0 and with MenACWY recipients.

Reading the label with the study, this specimen's time point is: baseline before first vaccination. In the paper's terms, the treatment or condition label means: meningococcal conjugate vaccine given as trial control. Samples from vaccinated people were obtained from the UK trials COV001 and COV002, which included a single-blind randomized controlled phase 2/3 trial of AZD1222 (ChAdOx1 nCoV-19) in healthy adults. For TCRbeta chain sequencing, PBMC samples were collected from trial participants at day 0 and at day 28 after the second dose. The sample in question was peripheral blood, obtained on day 0 of MenACWY control vaccination. Here the chain combines TRBV6-5 and TRBJ2-7, and 8 bases in between align with TRBD2. This clonotype was obtained from an adult in good health. Here the CDR3 is given as CASSLHGGAPEQYF. The nucleotide sequence reads TGTGCCAGCAGTTTACACGGGGGGGCGCCCGAGCAGTACTTC.